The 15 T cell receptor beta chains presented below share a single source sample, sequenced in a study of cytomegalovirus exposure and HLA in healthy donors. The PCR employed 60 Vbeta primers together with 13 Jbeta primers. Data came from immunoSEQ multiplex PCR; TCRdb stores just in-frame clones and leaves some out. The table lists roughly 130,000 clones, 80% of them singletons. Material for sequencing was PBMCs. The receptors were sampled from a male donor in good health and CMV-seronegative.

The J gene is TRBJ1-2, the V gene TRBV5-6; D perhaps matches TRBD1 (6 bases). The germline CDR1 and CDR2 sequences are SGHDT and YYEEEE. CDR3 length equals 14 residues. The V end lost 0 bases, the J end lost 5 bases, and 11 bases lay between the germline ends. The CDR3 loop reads CASSLGLQGYGYTF. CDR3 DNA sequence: TGTGCCAGCAGCTTGGGATTACAGGGTTATGGCTACACCTTC.

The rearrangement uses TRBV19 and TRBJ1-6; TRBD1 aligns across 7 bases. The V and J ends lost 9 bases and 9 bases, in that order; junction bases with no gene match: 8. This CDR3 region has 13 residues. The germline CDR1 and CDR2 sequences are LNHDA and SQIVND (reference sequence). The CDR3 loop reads CASAGTELSPLHF. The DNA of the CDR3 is TGTGCCAGCGCGGGGACAGAACTTTCACCCCTCCACTTT.

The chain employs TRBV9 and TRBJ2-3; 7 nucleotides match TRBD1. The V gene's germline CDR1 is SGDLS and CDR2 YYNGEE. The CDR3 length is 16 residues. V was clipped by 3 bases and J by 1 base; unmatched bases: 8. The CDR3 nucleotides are TGTGCCAGCAGCGCGCGGACAGGAACTGGCACAGATACGCAGTATTTT. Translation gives CASSARTGTGTDTQYF. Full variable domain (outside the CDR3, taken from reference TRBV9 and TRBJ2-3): DSGVTQTPKHLITATGQRVTLRCSPRSGDLSVYWYQQSLDQGLQFLIQYYNGEERAKGNILERFSAQQFPDLHSELNLSSLELGDSALYFCASSARTGTGTDTQYFGPGTRLTVL.

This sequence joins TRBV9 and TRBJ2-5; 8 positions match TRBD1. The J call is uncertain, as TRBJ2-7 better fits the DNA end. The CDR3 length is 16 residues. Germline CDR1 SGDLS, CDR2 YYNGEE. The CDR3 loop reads CASSVRVGQAPYEQYF. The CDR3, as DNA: TGTGCCAGCAGCGTTAGGGTGGGACAGGCCCCCTACGAGCAGTACTTC.

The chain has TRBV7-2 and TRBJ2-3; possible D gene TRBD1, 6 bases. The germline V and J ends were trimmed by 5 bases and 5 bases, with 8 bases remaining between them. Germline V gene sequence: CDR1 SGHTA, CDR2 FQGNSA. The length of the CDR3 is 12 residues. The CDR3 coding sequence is TGTGCCAGCAGCGGCAGGGGAGATACGCAGTATTTT. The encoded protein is CASSGRGDTQYF.

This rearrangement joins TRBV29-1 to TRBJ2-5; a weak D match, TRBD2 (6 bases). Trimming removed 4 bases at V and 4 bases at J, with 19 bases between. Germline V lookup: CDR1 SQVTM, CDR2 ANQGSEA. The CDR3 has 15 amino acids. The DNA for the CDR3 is TGCAGCGTTGGTCCGGGAGACCGCGGTGGAGAGACCCAGTACTTC. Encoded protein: CSVGPGDRGGETQYF.

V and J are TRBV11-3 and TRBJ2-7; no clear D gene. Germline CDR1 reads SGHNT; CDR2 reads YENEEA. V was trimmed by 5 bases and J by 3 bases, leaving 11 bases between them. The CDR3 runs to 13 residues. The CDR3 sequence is CASSPSGVYEQYF. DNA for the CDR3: TGTGCCAGCAGCCCCTCAGGTGTCTACGAGCAGTACTTC.

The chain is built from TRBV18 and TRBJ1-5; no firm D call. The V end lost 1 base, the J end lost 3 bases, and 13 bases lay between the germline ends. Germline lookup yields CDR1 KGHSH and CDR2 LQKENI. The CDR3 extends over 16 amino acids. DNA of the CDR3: TGTGCCAGCTCACCACGGAGCTCCCGGATCAATCAGCCCCAGCATTTT. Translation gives CASSPRSSRINQPQHF.

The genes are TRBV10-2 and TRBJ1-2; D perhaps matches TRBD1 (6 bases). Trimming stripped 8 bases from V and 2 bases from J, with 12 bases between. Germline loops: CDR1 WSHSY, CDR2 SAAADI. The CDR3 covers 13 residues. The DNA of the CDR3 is TGCGCCAGCTTAGCAGGGGACAACTATGGCTACACCTTC. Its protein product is CASLAGDNYGYTF.

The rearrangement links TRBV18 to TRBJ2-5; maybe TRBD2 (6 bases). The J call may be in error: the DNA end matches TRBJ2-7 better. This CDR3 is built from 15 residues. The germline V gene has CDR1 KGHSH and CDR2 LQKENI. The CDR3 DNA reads TGTGCCAGCTCACCACCGGGAGCCGTAGCGGACGAGCAGTACTTC. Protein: CASSPPGAVADEQYF.

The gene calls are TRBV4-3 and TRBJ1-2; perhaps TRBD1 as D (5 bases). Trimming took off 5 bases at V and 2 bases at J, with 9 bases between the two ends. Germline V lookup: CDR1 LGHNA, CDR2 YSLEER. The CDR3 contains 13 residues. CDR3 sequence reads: CASSKDKNYGYTF. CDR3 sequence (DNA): TGCGCCAGCAGCAAGGACAAAAACTATGGCTACACCTTC.

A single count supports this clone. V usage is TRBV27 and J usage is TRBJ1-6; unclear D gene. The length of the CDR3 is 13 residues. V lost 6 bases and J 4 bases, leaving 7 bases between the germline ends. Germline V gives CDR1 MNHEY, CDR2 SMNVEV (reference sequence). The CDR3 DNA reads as TGTGCCAGCAGGGCTGATTATAATTCACCCCTCCACTTT. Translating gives CASRADYNSPLHF.

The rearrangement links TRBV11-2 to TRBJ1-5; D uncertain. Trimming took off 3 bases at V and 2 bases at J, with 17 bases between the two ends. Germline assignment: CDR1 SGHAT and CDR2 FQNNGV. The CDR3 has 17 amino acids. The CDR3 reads CASSLHPQSYGNQPQHF. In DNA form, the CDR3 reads TGTGCCAGCAGCTTGCACCCACAGTCCTATGGCAATCAGCCCCAGCATTTT.

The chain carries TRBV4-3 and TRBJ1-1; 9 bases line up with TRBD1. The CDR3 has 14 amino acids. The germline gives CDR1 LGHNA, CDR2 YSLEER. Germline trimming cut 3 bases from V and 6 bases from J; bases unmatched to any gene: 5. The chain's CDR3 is CASSHQRTGAEAFF. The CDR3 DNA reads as TGCGCCAGCAGCCATCAACGGACAGGGGCTGAAGCTTTCTTT.

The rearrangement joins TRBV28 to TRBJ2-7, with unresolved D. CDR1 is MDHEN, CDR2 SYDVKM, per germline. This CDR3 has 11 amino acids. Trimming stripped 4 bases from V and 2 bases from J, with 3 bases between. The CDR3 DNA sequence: TGTGCCAGCAGTTCCACCTACGAGCAGTACTTC. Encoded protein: CASSSTYEQYF.